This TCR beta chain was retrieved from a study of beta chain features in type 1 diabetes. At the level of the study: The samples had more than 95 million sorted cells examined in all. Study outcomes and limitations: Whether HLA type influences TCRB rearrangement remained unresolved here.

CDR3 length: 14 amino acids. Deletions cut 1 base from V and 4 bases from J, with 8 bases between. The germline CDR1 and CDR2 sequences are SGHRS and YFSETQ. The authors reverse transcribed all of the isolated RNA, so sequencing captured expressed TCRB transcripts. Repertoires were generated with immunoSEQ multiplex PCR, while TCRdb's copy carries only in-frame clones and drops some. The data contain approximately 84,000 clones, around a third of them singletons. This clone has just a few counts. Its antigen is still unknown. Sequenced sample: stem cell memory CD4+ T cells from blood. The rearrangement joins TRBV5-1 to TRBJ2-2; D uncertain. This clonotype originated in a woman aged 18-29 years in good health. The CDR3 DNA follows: TGCGCCAGCAGCTTGATCAGGCGCACCGGGGAGCTGTTTTTT. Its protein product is CASSLIRRTGELFF.